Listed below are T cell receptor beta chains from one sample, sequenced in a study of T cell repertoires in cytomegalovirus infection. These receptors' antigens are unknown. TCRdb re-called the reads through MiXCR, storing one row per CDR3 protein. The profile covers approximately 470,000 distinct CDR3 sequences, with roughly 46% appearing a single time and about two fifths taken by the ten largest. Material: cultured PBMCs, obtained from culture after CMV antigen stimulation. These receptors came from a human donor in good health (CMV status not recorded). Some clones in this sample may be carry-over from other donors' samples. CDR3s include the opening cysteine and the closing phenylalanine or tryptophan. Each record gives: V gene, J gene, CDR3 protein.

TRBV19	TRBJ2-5	CASSPATQGGQETQYF
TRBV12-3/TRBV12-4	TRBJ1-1	CASRIQNRGAAFF
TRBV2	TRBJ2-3	CARGERGAPDTQYF
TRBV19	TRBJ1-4	CASTRDGTGGDPNEKLFF
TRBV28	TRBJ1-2	CASSFPGTEENYGYTF
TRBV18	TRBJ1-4	CASSPGTLTTNEKLFF
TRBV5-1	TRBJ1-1	CASSLFPAMNTEAFF
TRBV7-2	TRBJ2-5	CASSLGRGSETQYF
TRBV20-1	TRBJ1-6	CSASGIGASSYNSPLHF
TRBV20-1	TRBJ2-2	CSARDQVGASGNTGELFF
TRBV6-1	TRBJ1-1	CASSEKWRGQGHTEAFF
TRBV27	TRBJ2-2	CASSLIAWNTGELFF
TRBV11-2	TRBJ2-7	CASSLDRGTGTGPYEQYF
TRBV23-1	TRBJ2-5	CASSQTGTGGVETQYF
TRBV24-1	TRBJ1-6	CASQGTENSPLHF
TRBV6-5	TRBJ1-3	CASSKAATQNTIYF
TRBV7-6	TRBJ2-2	CASSVTPGQYTGELFF
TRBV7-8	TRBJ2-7	CASTPRDKHYEQYF
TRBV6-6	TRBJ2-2	CASNNALDIRTGELFF
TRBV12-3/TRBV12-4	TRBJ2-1	CASSRHLVIGYNEQFF
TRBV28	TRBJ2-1	CASSSPLTGGSYNEQFF
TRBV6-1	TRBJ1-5	CASTPWFNQPQHF
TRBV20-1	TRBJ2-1	CSARFIGANEQFF
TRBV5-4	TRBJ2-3	CASSYRDFWDTQYF
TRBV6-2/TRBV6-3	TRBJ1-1	CASSRTGEAFF
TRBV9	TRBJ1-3	CASSWTGGAPSSGNTIYF
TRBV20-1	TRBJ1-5	CSARALNSNQPQHF
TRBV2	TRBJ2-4	CASAPPSGTGKVVQYF
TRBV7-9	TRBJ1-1	CASSNRDASKSEAFF
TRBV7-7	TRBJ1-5	CASSLAPRSESNQPQHF
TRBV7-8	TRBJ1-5	CASSSHREGNQPQHF
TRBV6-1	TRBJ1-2	CASSVRSNYGYTF
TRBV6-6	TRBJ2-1	CASSYSVLGLAGGRTRNEQFF
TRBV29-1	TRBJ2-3	CSVDGTRGTDTQYF
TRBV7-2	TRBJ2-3	CASSLGLAARDTQYF
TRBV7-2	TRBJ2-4	CASSLRSPVILRDIQYF
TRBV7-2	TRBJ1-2	CASSQSTLNYGYTF
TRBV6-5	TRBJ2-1	CASSYSWAGRYNEQFF
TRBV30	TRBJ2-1	CAWTIRLSYNEQFF
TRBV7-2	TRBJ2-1	CASTSDRLRGEQFF
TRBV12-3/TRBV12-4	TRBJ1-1	CASSTTTGARAFF
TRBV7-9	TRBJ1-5	CASSPPGFAQPQHF
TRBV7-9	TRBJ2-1	CASSPSASGSFHEQFF
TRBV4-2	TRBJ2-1	CASSTRDTGEQFF
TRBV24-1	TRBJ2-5	CATSDPTSGQRGTETQYF
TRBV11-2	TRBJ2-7	CASSPRTAREQYF
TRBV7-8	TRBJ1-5	CASSLGGQYTQPQHF
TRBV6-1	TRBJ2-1	CASSRGEGHEQFF
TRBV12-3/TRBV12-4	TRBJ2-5	CASSSFMTETQYF
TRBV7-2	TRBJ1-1	CASSLRGPNGEAFF
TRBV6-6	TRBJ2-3	CASKDRRGAITDTQYF
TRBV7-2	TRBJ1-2	CASSLVAGGSGYTF
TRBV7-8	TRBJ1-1	CASSFAGENTEAFF
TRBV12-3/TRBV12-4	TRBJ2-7	CASSSRALAGGPGEQYF